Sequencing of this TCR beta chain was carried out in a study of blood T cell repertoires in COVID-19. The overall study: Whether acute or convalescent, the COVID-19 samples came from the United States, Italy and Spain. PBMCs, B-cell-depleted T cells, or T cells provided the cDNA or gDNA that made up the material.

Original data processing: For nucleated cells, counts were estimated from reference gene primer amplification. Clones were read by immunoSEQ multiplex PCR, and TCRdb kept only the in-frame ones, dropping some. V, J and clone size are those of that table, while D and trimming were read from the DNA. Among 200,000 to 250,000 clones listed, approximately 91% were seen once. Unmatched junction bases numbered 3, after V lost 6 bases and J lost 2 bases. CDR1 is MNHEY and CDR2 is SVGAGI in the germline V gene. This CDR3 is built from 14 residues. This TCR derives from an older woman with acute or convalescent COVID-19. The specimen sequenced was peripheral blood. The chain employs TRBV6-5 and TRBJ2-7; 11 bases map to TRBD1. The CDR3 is CASRGGQGAYEQYF. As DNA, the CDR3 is TGTGCCAGCAGAGGGGGACAGGGGGCCTACGAGCAGTACTTC.